This T cell receptor beta chain was obtained from a study of T cells after yellow fever vaccination. This clonotype has just a few counts. The CDR3 consists of 14 residues. The germline V gene has CDR1 LNHDA and CDR2 SQIVND (reference sequence). V was cut by 1 base and J by 1 base, with 6 bases left in between. TCRdb independently ran MiXCR on the 5' RACE reads; one entry per CDR3 protein. The sample shows some 200,000 distinct CDR3 sequences, less than 3.5% of them seen only once. The sequences come from CD4+ T cells sorted from PBMCs, collected 10 days after the yellow fever booster vaccination. The sequence derives from a man in his late teens or twenties who received the YFV17D yellow fever vaccine. The chain has TRBV19 and TRBJ2-3; D remains ambiguous. The CDR3 region has the DNA TGTGCCAGTAGTATAGTTCGGGGCACAGATACGCAGTATTTT. It encodes CASSIVRGTDTQYF. Together with reference TRBV19 and TRBJ2-3, the CDR3 gives the full variable domain: DGGITQSPKYLFRKEGQNVTLSCEQNLNHDAMYWYRQDPGQGLRLIYYSQIVNDFQKGDIAEGYSVSREKKESFPLTVTSAQKNPTAFYLCASSIVRGTDTQYFGPGTRLTVL.